Listed below are T cell receptor beta chains from one sample, sequenced in a study of cytomegalovirus exposure and HLA in healthy donors. TCRdb keeps only in-frame clones here, not all; method: immunoSEQ multiplex PCR. This sample has around 70,000 clones; roughly 81% occur once, and the top ten carry over 9.5%. Sequencing input: PBMCs. The source is a human donor in good health. The CDR3 runs from the conserved cysteine through the conserved F or W. The D gene is left open where the match is weak. Some rows have no size entry. The others give once, few or many, or a class for an expanded clone.

J,size,D,V,CDR3,DNA
TRBJ2-1,few,TRBD2,TRBV2,CASKKREKNNEQFF,TGTGCCAGCAAAAAGCGGGAGAAGAACAATGAGCAGTTCTTC
TRBJ2-7,few,-,TRBV4-1,CASSHPARAGMSYEQYF,TGCGCCAGCAGCCATCCAGCAAGGGCAGGGATGTCCTACGAGCAGTACTTC
TRBJ2-1,-,-,TRBV7-9,CASSQGGQPRQFF,TGTGCCAGCAGCCAGGGGGGCCAGCCGAGGCAGTTCTTC
TRBJ2-3,few,-,TRBV11-3,CASSLQDTQYF,TGTGCCAGCAGCTTACAAGATACGCAGTATTTT
TRBJ2-3,-,TRBD2,TRBV18,CASSLAGGYTDTQYF,TGTGCCAGCTCACTGGCGGGAGGGTACACAGATACGCAGTATTTT
TRBJ1-3,-,-,TRBV5-4,CASSLGAGGRNTIYF,TGTGCCAGCAGCTTGGGAGCGGGCGGAAGAAACACCATATATTTT
TRBJ1-1,-,-,TRBV2,CASKGAGEAFF,TGTGCCAGCAAAGGGGCAGGGGAAGCTTTCTTT
TRBJ2-5,once,TRBD2,TRBV7-2,CASSSRGQREWAFQETQYF,TGTGCCAGCAGCTCAAGGGGTCAGCGGGAGTGGGCGTTTCAAGAGACCCAGTACTTC
TRBJ2-5,-,-,TRBV7-7,CASSPRGAKETQYF,TGTGCTAGCAGCCCCCGGGGGGCCAAAGAGACCCAGTACTTC
TRBJ2-1,-,-,TRBV18,CASSWDFYNEQFF,TGTGCCAGCTCATGGGACTTCTACAATGAGCAGTTCTTC
TRBJ1-5,-,-,TRBV2,CARYSNRNQPQHF,TGTGCCCGCTACTCCAATCGTAATCAGCCCCAGCATTTT
TRBJ2-2,-,TRBD2,TRBV7-3,CASSLTTSGRVTGELFF,TGTGCCAGCAGCTTAACGACTAGCGGGAGGGTCACCGGGGAGCTGTTTTTT
TRBJ1-2,few,-,TRBV7-9,CASSLEAGSGYTF,TGTGCCAGCAGCTTAGAGGCAGGCTCTGGCTACACCTTC
TRBJ2-1,-,TRBD2,TRBV29-1,CSVELVSGRRYNEQFF,TGCAGCGTTGAACTAGTTAGCGGGAGACGGTACAATGAGCAGTTCTTC
TRBJ2-5,-,TRBD2,TRBV29-1,CSVPPLTSGSARETQYF,TGCAGCGTTCCCCCCTTAACTAGCGGGAGTGCAAGAGAGACCCAGTACTTC
TRBJ2-7,-,TRBD2,TRBV27,CASSLKLADYEQYF,TGTGCCAGCAGTTTAAAGCTAGCGGACTACGAGCAGTACTTC
TRBJ2-7,-,TRBD1,TRBV27,CASSPWIGQGSYEQYF,TGTGCCAGCAGCCCCTGGATTGGACAGGGATCCTACGAGCAGTACTTC
TRBJ1-1,-,TRBD1,TRBV7-3,CASSLTGGNTEAFF,TGTGCCAGCAGCTTGACAGGGGGGAACACTGAAGCTTTCTTT
TRBJ2-3,once,-,TRBV2,CASSLLTDTQYF,TGTGCCAGCAGTCTACTCACAGATACGCAGTATTTT
TRBJ2-2,-,-,TRBV4-1,CASSRPGQSGELFF,TGCGCCAGCAGCCGGCCTGGACAGTCCGGGGAGCTGTTTTTT
TRBJ2-7,-,TRBD1,TRBV5-1,CASSFPGQGNEQYF,TGCGCCAGCAGTTTCCCGGGACAGGGGAACGAGCAGTACTTC
TRBJ1-4,-,-,TRBV11-3,CASSSRMGNEKLFF,TGTGCCAGCAGCTCTCGGATGGGCAATGAAAAACTGTTTTTT
TRBJ1-3,few,-,TRBV6-5,CAAQTGNTIYF,TGTGCCGCACAAACTGGAAACACCATATATTTT
TRBJ1-3,-,-,TRBV9,CASSPTGNTIYF,TGTGCCAGCAGCCCAACTGGAAACACCATATATTTT
TRBJ2-2,few,-,TRBV27,CASSFLHTNTGELFF,TGTGCCAGCAGTTTCCTCCACACGAACACCGGGGAGCTGTTTTTT
TRBJ2-1,-,-,TRBV5-1,CASSPFRGSYNEQFF,TGCGCCAGCAGCCCGTTCCGAGGGTCCTACAATGAGCAGTTCTTC
TRBJ2-2,-,-,TRBV7-7,CASSPTSFTGELFF,TGTGCCAGCAGCCCGACAAGCTTCACCGGGGAGCTGTTTTTT
TRBJ1-5,-,-,TRBV6-5,CASSYTGNQPQHF,TGTGCCAGCAGTTACACAGGCAATCAGCCCCAGCATTTT
TRBJ2-5,-,-,TRBV7-6,CASSLQETQYF,TGTGCCAGCAGCCTCCAAGAGACCCAGTACTTC
TRBJ2-3,-,TRBD1,TRBV5-1,CASSPSGTGGTDTQYF,TGCGCCAGCAGTCCCTCGGGGACAGGGGGCACAGATACGCAGTATTTT
TRBJ1-2,-,TRBD1,TRBV27,CASSLSAPGTANSNYGYTF,TGTGCCAGCAGTTTATCGGCCCCCGGGACAGCAAATTCTAACTATGGCTACACCTTC
TRBJ2-2,-,-,TRBV29-1,CSVSGVANTGELFF,TGCAGCGTTTCCGGGGTCGCGAACACCGGGGAGCTGTTTTTT
TRBJ1-1,-,-,TRBV11-3,CASSPVPGTEAFF,TGTGCCAGCAGCCCGGTCCCGGGGACTGAAGCTTTCTTT
TRBJ2-1,-,TRBD2,TRBV18,CASSPRVASGTYNEQFF,TGTGCCAGCTCACCACGGGTGGCTAGCGGTACCTACAATGAGCAGTTCTTC
TRBJ2-1,-,-,TRBV5-8,CASSLLGGGGNEQFF,TGTGCCAGCAGCTTGTTAGGAGGGGGCGGCAATGAGCAGTTCTTC
TRBJ2-7,-,-,TRBV27,CASSSGTHPYEQYF,TGTGCCAGCAGTTCCGGGACTCATCCCTACGAGCAGTACTTC
TRBJ1-2,-,-,TRBV15,CATRQAVLRDGYTF,TGTGCCACCAGACAGGCGGTACTACGAGATGGCTACACCTTC
TRBJ2-1,-,TRBD2,TRBV5-1,CASTVAGASNEQFF,TGCGCCAGCACCGTAGCGGGAGCGTCTAATGAGCAGTTCTTC
TRBJ2-5,-,-,TRBV5-4,CASSLDPSGNGETQYF,TGTGCCAGCAGCTTAGACCCGTCGGGGAACGGAGAGACCCAGTACTTC
TRBJ1-2,-,-,TRBV29-1,CSVPPGGEDGYTF,TGCAGCGTTCCTCCGGGGGGGGAAGATGGCTACACCTTC
TRBJ2-1,-,TRBD2,TRBV29-1,CSVEDPGTRFEQFF,TGCAGCGTTGAAGATCCCGGGACTAGGTTTGAGCAGTTCTTC
TRBJ1-1,-,-,TRBV13,CASSSGRGGEAFF,TGTGCCAGCAGCTCGGGGAGAGGGGGTGAAGCTTTCTTT
TRBJ2-7,once,TRBD1,TRBV6-6,CASQRDRESYEQYF,TGTGCCAGCCAAAGGGACAGGGAATCCTACGAGCAGTACTTC
TRBJ2-4,once,TRBD2,TRBV5-1,CASSSGLAGVTDIQYF,TGCGCCAGCAGCTCCGGACTAGCGGGAGTGACTGACATTCAGTACTTC
TRBJ2-1,-,-,TRBV6-1,CASSEERQYNEQFF,TGTGCCAGCAGTGAAGAGCGCCAGTACAATGAGCAGTTCTTC
TRBJ2-7,once,TRBD1,TRBV28,CASSRPGTVYYEQYF,TGTGCCAGCAGTCGCCCGGGGACAGTCTACTACGAGCAGTACTTC
TRBJ1-5,once,TRBD1,TRBV18,CASSPRGGQGNQPQHF,TGTGCCAGCTCACCACGAGGAGGACAGGGCAATCAGCCCCAGCATTTT
TRBJ2-7,-,-,TRBV2,CASSEEAGLYEQYF,TGTGCCAGCAGTGAAGAGGCAGGCTTATACGAGCAGTACTTC
TRBJ2-3,once,-,TRBV15,CATSRGLVADTQYF,TGTGCCACCAGCAGAGGACTAGTAGCAGATACGCAGTATTTT
TRBJ1-1,-,TRBD1,TRBV27,CASSLKATGDTEAFF,TGTGCCAGCAGTTTAAAAGCGACAGGGGACACTGAAGCTTTCTTT
TRBJ2-1,once,TRBD2,TRBV5-1,CASRNSGRAGSNEQFF,TGCGCCAGCAGGAATAGCGGGAGGGCCGGGTCCAATGAGCAGTTCTTC
TRBJ2-7,-,TRBD1,TRBV29-1,CSVETGVEQYF,TGCAGCGTTGAAACAGGGGTCGAGCAGTACTTC
TRBJ2-3,-,-,TRBV9,CASTRSSTDTQYF,TGTGCCAGCACCCGGTCAAGCACAGATACGCAGTATTTT